The rows below give T cell receptor beta chains drawn from one sample of a study of T cell repertoires in cytomegalovirus infection. A single record per CDR3 protein comes from TCRdb applying MiXCR to the reads. The repertoire consists of approximately 340,000 distinct CDR3 sequences, with roughly 29% occurring once and the leading ten covering roughly 20%. No antigens are known for them. The sample was cultured PBMCs, taken from culture after CMV antigen stimulation. These TCRs come from a human donor in good health (CMV status not recorded). Some clones in this sample may be carry-over from other donors' samples. The CDR3 runs from the conserved cysteine through the conserved F or W. The order of the fields is CDR3 protein, CDR3 DNA, J gene, D gene, clone size, V gene. D genes are given only for firm matches. The listing skips clone size in some rows; elsewhere it reads once, few, many or a size class.

CDR3aa: CASSPGTSGMWEETQYF
CDR3nt: TGTGCCAGCAGCCCTGGGACTAGCGGGATGTGGGAAGAGACCCAGTACTTC
j_gene: TRBJ2-5
d_gene: TRBD2
abundance: few
v_gene: TRBV12-3/TRBV12-4

CDR3aa: CASSLRVGRTSYEQYF
CDR3nt: TGTGCCAGCAGTTTACGGGTCGGGAGGACCTCCTACGAGCAGTACTTC
j_gene: TRBJ2-7
d_gene: TRBD2
abundance: .
v_gene: TRBV12-3/TRBV12-4

CDR3aa: CASSPTDSSYNSPLHF
CDR3nt: TGTGCCAGCAGCCCTACTGACAGCTCCTATAATTCACCCCTCCACTTT
j_gene: TRBJ1-6
d_gene: .
abundance: .
v_gene: TRBV9

CDR3aa: CASSLVSFWDNTEAFF
CDR3nt: TGTGCCAGCAGTTTAGTATCTTTCTGGGACAACACTGAAGCTTTCTTT
j_gene: TRBJ1-1
d_gene: .
abundance: .
v_gene: TRBV12-3/TRBV12-4

CDR3aa: CASSYTTGRSNQPQHF
CDR3nt: TGTGCCAGCAGTTACACGACAGGGCGAAGCAATCAGCCCCAGCATTTT
j_gene: TRBJ1-5
d_gene: TRBD1
abundance: few
v_gene: TRBV6-6

CDR3aa: CASSLRQGRRTGELFF
CDR3nt: TGTGCCAGCAGTCTTCGACAGGGGAGGCGGACCGGGGAGCTGTTTTTT
j_gene: TRBJ2-2
d_gene: TRBD1
abundance: few
v_gene: TRBV2

CDR3aa: CASSLVISPEKLFF
CDR3nt: TGTGCCAGCAGCTTGGTTATAAGCCCGGAAAAACTGTTTTTT
j_gene: TRBJ1-4
d_gene: .
abundance: few
v_gene: TRBV5-6

CDR3aa: CSARALAGEDTQYF
CDR3nt: TGCAGTGCTAGAGCACTAGCGGGGGAAGATACGCAGTATTTT
j_gene: TRBJ2-3
d_gene: TRBD2
abundance: .
v_gene: TRBV20-1

CDR3aa: CSVGEGGDGYTF
CDR3nt: TGCAGCGTTGGGGAGGGGGGAGACGGCTACACCTTC
j_gene: TRBJ1-2
d_gene: .
abundance: .
v_gene: TRBV29-1

CDR3aa: CASSVPTGRNIQYF
CDR3nt: TGTGCCAGCAGTGTCCCGACAGGCAGAAACATTCAGTACTTC
j_gene: TRBJ2-4
d_gene: .
abundance: .
v_gene: TRBV12-3/TRBV12-4

CDR3aa: CASSLVAGNGNQPQHF
CDR3nt: TGTGCCAGCAGTTTGGTAGCAGGGAATGGCAATCAGCCCCAGCATTTT
j_gene: TRBJ1-5
d_gene: .
abundance: .
v_gene: TRBV28

CDR3aa: CAISTGPNTGELFF
CDR3nt: TGTGCCATCAGTACAGGTCCGAACACCGGGGAGCTGTTTTTT
j_gene: TRBJ2-2
d_gene: .
abundance: .
v_gene: TRBV10-3

CDR3aa: CASSLPLAGTDTQYF
CDR3nt: TGCGCCAGCAGTTTGCCCCTAGCGGGAACAGATACGCAGTATTTT
j_gene: TRBJ2-3
d_gene: TRBD2
abundance: few
v_gene: TRBV10-2

CDR3aa: CASSRTSGSLGTGELFF
CDR3nt: TGTGCCAGCAGCAGGACTAGCGGGAGTCTTGGTACCGGGGAGCTGTTTTTT
j_gene: TRBJ2-2
d_gene: TRBD2
abundance: few
v_gene: TRBV7-4

CDR3aa: CASSAGPQGTQYF
CDR3nt: TGTGCCAGCAGCGCGGGACCTCAGGGGACCCAGTACTTC
j_gene: TRBJ2-5
d_gene: .
abundance: .
v_gene: TRBV11-1

CDR3aa: CAWSSTVYNEQFF
CDR3nt: TGTGCCTGGAGTTCGACAGTCTACAATGAGCAGTTCTTC
j_gene: TRBJ2-1
d_gene: .
abundance: .
v_gene: TRBV30

CDR3aa: CASSFYSLAGAGELFF
CDR3nt: TGTGCCAGCAGCTTTTATTCACTAGCGGGAGCCGGGGAGCTGTTTTTT
j_gene: TRBJ2-2
d_gene: TRBD2
abundance: .
v_gene: TRBV5-6

CDR3aa: CASSSRQGSEKLFF
CDR3nt: TGTGCCAGCAGCTCCAGACAGGGTTCTGAAAAACTGTTTTTT
j_gene: TRBJ1-4
d_gene: TRBD1
abundance: many
v_gene: TRBV7-2

CDR3aa: CASSARLAGSYEQYF
CDR3nt: TGTGCCAGTAGTGCCCGACTAGCGGGGAGTTACGAGCAGTACTTC
j_gene: TRBJ2-7
d_gene: TRBD2
abundance: .
v_gene: TRBV19

CDR3aa: CASVDRVGEKGYTF
CDR3nt: TGTGCCAGTGTGGACAGGGTTGGGGAGAAGGGCTACACCTTC
j_gene: TRBJ1-2
d_gene: TRBD1
abundance: few
v_gene: TRBV19

CDR3aa: CASSLDQGPYEAFF
CDR3nt: TGTGCCAGCAGCTTAGACCAGGGGCCCTATGAAGCTTTCTTT
j_gene: TRBJ1-1
d_gene: .
abundance: .
v_gene: TRBV7-2

CDR3aa: CASSLSRNGNSPLHF
CDR3nt: TGTGCCAGCAGCTTGAGTCGGAATGGGAATTCACCCCTCCACTTT
j_gene: TRBJ1-6
d_gene: .
abundance: few
v_gene: TRBV5-5

CDR3aa: CASAQGGGPNQPQHF
CDR3nt: TGTGCTAGTGCTCAAGGAGGGGGTCCCAATCAGCCCCAGCATTTT
j_gene: TRBJ1-5
d_gene: .
abundance: few
v_gene: TRBV12-5

CDR3aa: CASSTLPGLAGGHSDTQYF
CDR3nt: TGTGCCAGCAGCACCCTCCCGGGACTAGCGGGAGGGCACTCAGATACGCAGTATTTT
j_gene: TRBJ2-3
d_gene: TRBD2
abundance: many
v_gene: TRBV7-2

CDR3aa: CASSSPVRGEAFF
CDR3nt: TGTGCCAGCAGCTCCCCGGTGAGGGGGGAAGCTTTCTTT
j_gene: TRBJ1-1
d_gene: .
abundance: .
v_gene: TRBV7-9

CDR3aa: CASSLPDSPPYEQYF
CDR3nt: TGTGCCAGCAGCTTGCCGGACAGTCCCCCCTACGAGCAGTACTTC
j_gene: TRBJ2-7
d_gene: .
abundance: .
v_gene: TRBV7-8

CDR3aa: CASSSRLATTDTQYF
CDR3nt: TGTGCCAGCAGCTCCCGACTAGCCACCACAGATACGCAGTATTTT
j_gene: TRBJ2-3
d_gene: TRBD2
abundance: many
v_gene: TRBV7-2

CDR3aa: CASSLETGAGEKLFF
CDR3nt: TGTGCCAGCAGCTTGGAGACAGGGGCAGGGGAAAAACTGTTTTTT
j_gene: TRBJ1-4
d_gene: TRBD1
abundance: .
v_gene: TRBV7-6

CDR3aa: CASSIEGFYSNQPQHF
CDR3nt: TGTGCCAGTAGTATAGAAGGATTTTATAGCAATCAGCCCCAGCATTTT
j_gene: TRBJ1-5
d_gene: .
abundance: .
v_gene: TRBV19

CDR3aa: CASSAYYEQYF
CDR3nt: TGTGCCAGCAGCGCTTACTACGAGCAGTACTTC
j_gene: TRBJ2-7
d_gene: .
abundance: few
v_gene: TRBV6-1

CDR3aa: CASSHSENTEAFF
CDR3nt: TGTGCCAGCAGCCATTCAGAGAACACTGAAGCTTTCTTT
j_gene: TRBJ1-1
d_gene: .
abundance: .
v_gene: TRBV3-1

CDR3aa: CASGYRGSLNTEAFF
CDR3nt: TGTGCCAGCGGTTACAGGGGGAGTTTGAACACTGAAGCTTTCTTT
j_gene: TRBJ1-1
d_gene: TRBD1
abundance: .
v_gene: TRBV12-3/TRBV12-4

CDR3aa: CASSTGGAGEDTQYF
CDR3nt: TGTGCCAGCAGCACCGGGGGGGCCGGGGAAGATACGCAGTATTTT
j_gene: TRBJ2-3
d_gene: TRBD2
abundance: few
v_gene: TRBV4-1

CDR3aa: CASSLGDNIQYF
CDR3nt: TGTGCCAGCAGCTTGGGGGACAACATTCAGTACTTC
j_gene: TRBJ2-4
d_gene: .
abundance: .
v_gene: TRBV7-2

CDR3aa: CASSLISPSGRSDTQYF
CDR3nt: TGCGCCAGCAGCTTGATCTCTCCTAGCGGGAGATCAGATACGCAGTATTTT
j_gene: TRBJ2-3
d_gene: TRBD2
abundance: .
v_gene: TRBV5-1

CDR3aa: CASSLARVTDTQYF
CDR3nt: TGTGCCAGCAGCTTAGCCCGTGTCACAGATACGCAGTATTTT
j_gene: TRBJ2-3
d_gene: .
abundance: .
v_gene: TRBV7-8

CDR3aa: CASSFGGNSNQPQHF
CDR3nt: TGTGCCAGCAGCTTTGGGGGAAATAGCAATCAGCCCCAGCATTTT
j_gene: TRBJ1-5
d_gene: .
abundance: .
v_gene: TRBV7-2

CDR3aa: CASSSTRVYEQFF
CDR3nt: TGTGCCAGCAGCTCAACAAGGGTCTATGAGCAGTTCTTC
j_gene: TRBJ2-1
d_gene: .
abundance: .
v_gene: TRBV11-2

CDR3aa: CSVVRDGPPFTF
CDR3nt: TGCAGCGTGGTCCGGGACGGACCACCGTTCACCTTC
j_gene: TRBJ1-2
d_gene: .
abundance: .
v_gene: TRBV29-1

CDR3aa: CASSQDRRYGYTF
CDR3nt: TGTGCCAGCAGTCAAGACCGACGCTATGGCTACACCTTC
j_gene: TRBJ1-2
d_gene: .
abundance: many
v_gene: TRBV12-3/TRBV12-4

CDR3aa: CASSFKGAGGYTF
CDR3nt: TGTGCCAGCAGCTTTAAGGGGGCGGGGGGCTACACCTTC
j_gene: TRBJ1-2
d_gene: TRBD1
abundance: .
v_gene: TRBV5-4

CDR3aa: CASSSRPVDPIQYF
CDR3nt: TGTGCCAGCAGCTCCCGTCCCGTGGACCCTATTCAGTACTTC
j_gene: TRBJ2-4
d_gene: .
abundance: .
v_gene: TRBV7-8

CDR3aa: CASSLGLQAQETQYF
CDR3nt: TGTGCCAGCAGCTTGGGACTCCAAGCCCAAGAGACCCAGTACTTC
j_gene: TRBJ2-5
d_gene: .
abundance: .
v_gene: TRBV9

CDR3aa: CASSPGLSVIYEQYF
CDR3nt: TGTGCCAGCAGTCCCGGACTTTCGGTCATCTACGAGCAGTACTTC
j_gene: TRBJ2-7
d_gene: .
abundance: once
v_gene: TRBV6-8

CDR3aa: CASKSYKMNTEAFF
CDR3nt: TGTGCCAGCAAGTCCTACAAAATGAACACTGAAGCTTTCTTT
j_gene: TRBJ1-1
d_gene: .
abundance: few
v_gene: TRBV6-5

CDR3aa: CASSLRRIYNSPLHF
CDR3nt: TGTGCCAGCAGTTTGCGGCGGATTTATAATTCACCCCTCCACTTT
j_gene: TRBJ1-6
d_gene: .
abundance: few
v_gene: TRBV28

CDR3aa: CASSRKTGSADTQYF
CDR3nt: TGTGCCAGCAGTCGAAAGACAGGGTCGGCAGATACGCAGTATTTT
j_gene: TRBJ2-3
d_gene: TRBD1
abundance: few
v_gene: TRBV6-1

CDR3aa: CASSEEAGALVGEQYF
CDR3nt: TGTGCCAGCAGTGAAGAAGCGGGGGCCCTTGTTGGCGAGCAGTACTTC
j_gene: TRBJ2-7
d_gene: TRBD2
abundance: .
v_gene: TRBV6-1

CDR3aa: CASSAGTRNQPQHF
CDR3nt: TGTGCCAGCAGTGCCGGGACGAGAAATCAGCCCCAGCATTTT
j_gene: TRBJ1-5
d_gene: .
abundance: many
v_gene: TRBV12-3/TRBV12-4

CDR3aa: CASSSRPTGQGFRYNEQFF
CDR3nt: TGCGCCAGCAGCTCACGGCCTACGGGACAGGGCTTCAGGTACAATGAGCAGTTCTTC
j_gene: TRBJ2-1
d_gene: TRBD1
abundance: once
v_gene: TRBV5-1

CDR3aa: CATKRDLGEKLFF
CDR3nt: TGTGCCACGAAACGGGACTTAGGGGAAAAACTGTTTTTT
j_gene: TRBJ1-4
d_gene: .
abundance: .
v_gene: TRBV27